This TCR beta chain was sequenced for a study of cytomegalovirus exposure and HLA in healthy donors. Study summary: Membership in the Caucasian-associated ancestry cluster was found for 75% to 90% of 398 genotyped donors.

About this clone: Its antigen is not identified. Because the CDR3 is missing its conserved closing phenylalanine or tryptophan, this is likely a read error.

General study results and limits: V- and J-gene trimming of TCR beta was linked (in a later analysis) to a missense DCLRE1C variant. By a later analysis, the bulk of CMV-associated TCR beta chains appeared HLA-restricted.

The germline V and J ends were trimmed by 3 bases and 4 bases, with 13 bases remaining between them. CDR3 size: 14 residues. Germline CDR1 SGDLS, CDR2 YYNGEE. Each donor was nominally healthy when sampled (though unrecorded immune exposures were likely). Both 60 Vbeta primers and 13 Jbeta primers went into the PCR. Data came from immunoSEQ multiplex PCR; TCRdb stores just in-frame clones and leaves some out. The table lists 150,000 to 170,000 clones, roughly four fifths of them singletons. The chain links TRBV9 to TRBJ1-1; D uncertain. The sample taken for sequencing was PBMCs. The clonotype comes from a man aged 18 to 30 in good health and CMV-seronegative. CDR3 residues: CASSAGQSSTEAFL. The CDR3 DNA is TGTGCCAGCAGCGCGGGTCAGAGTAGCACTGAAGCTTTCCTT.